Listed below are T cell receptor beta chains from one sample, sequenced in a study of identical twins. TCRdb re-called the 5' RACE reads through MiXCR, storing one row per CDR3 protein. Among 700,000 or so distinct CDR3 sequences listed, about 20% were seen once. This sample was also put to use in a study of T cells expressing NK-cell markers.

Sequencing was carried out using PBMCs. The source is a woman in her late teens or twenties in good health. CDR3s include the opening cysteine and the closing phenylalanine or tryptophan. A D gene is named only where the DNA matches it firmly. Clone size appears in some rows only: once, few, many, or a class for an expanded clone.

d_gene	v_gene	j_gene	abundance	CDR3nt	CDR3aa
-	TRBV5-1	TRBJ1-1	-	TGCGCCAGCAGCTTAGGAGGTTTGGTGAACACTGAAGCTTTCTTT	CASSLGGLVNTEAFF
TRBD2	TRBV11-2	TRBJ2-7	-	TGTGCCAGCAGCGGGGGACTAGCGGGAGTTCACGAGCAGTACTTC	CASSGGLAGVHEQYF
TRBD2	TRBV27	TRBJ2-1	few	TGTGCCAGCACCCGGGGTCGAAGCGGGAGATTCCCCGGGGAGCAGTTCTTC	CASTRGRSGRFPGEQFF
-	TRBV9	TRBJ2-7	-	TGTGCCAGCAGCGTAGGGGGGGGCGAGGTCTACGAGCAGTACTTC	CASSVGGGEVYEQYF
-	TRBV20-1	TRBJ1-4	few	TGCAGTGTCGCGACAGGCCCTAATGAAAAACTGTTTTTT	CSVATGPNEKLFF
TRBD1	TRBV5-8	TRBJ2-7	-	TGTGCCAGCAGCTTTTACCGACAGGGGCATTACTTC	CASSFYRQGHYF
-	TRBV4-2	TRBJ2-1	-	TGTGCCAGCAGCCAAGCCCAAAACTCCTACAATGAGCAGTTCTTC	CASSQAQNSYNEQFF
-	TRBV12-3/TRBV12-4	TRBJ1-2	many	TGTGCCAGCAGACGTACAGGACGCCCTGAGGGCTACACCTTC	CASRRTGRPEGYTF
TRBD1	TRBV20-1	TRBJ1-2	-	TGCAGTTGGGACAGGGTTCCTGGCTACACCTTC	CSWDRVPGYTF
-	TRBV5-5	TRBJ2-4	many	TGTGCCAGCAGCGCGGTCGACATTCAGTACTTC	CASSAVDIQYF
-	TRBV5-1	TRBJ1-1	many	TGTGCCAGCAGCTTGGCCCCGGGAGGGAACACTGAAGCTTTCTTT	CASSLAPGGNTEAFF
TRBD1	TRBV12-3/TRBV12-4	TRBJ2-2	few	TGTGCCAGCAGTTCCTCTCCGGGACAGGAGTACTCCGGGGAGCTGTTTTTT	CASSSSPGQEYSGELFF
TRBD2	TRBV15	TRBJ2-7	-	TGTGCCACCAGCACCCGAGCGGGAGACACCTCCTACGAGCAGTACTTC	CATSTRAGDTSYEQYF
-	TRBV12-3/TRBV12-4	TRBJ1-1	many	TGTGCCAGCAGCTTGTCCAGGCTGAACACTGAAGCTTTCTTT	CASSLSRLNTEAFF
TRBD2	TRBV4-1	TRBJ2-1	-	TGCGCCAGCAGCCAGACTAGCGGGGGGGCCTTGAATGAGCAGTTCTTC	CASSQTSGGALNEQFF
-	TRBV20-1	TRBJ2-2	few	TGCAGTGCCCTCCGGTCAGGGACCGGGGAGCTGTTTTTT	CSALRSGTGELFF
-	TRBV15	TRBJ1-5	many	TGTGCCACCAGCCTAACAGGGTCCAATCAGCCCCAGCATTTT	CATSLTGSNQPQHF
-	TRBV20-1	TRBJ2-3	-	TGCAGTGCTAGTTTGCGGGCGCTTACCCCCTTGGATACGCAGTATTTT	CSASLRALTPLDTQYF